This T cell receptor (beta chain) was sequenced during a study of blood T cell repertoires in COVID-19. Study-level information: T cells, B-cell-depleted T cells, or PBMCs supplied cDNA or gDNA.

CDR3 size: 14 residues. Germline values: CDR1 SGHRS, CDR2 YFSETQ. Deletions cut 4 bases from V and 5 bases from J, with 15 bases between. Measured with immunoSEQ multiplex PCR; TCRdb has only the in-frame clones, and not every one. Among under 250,000 clones listed, around 90% were seen once. The receptor was derived from a man aged 55 to 70 with COVID-19, enrolled during active disease. What was sequenced was peripheral blood. The rearrangement links TRBV5-1 to TRBJ1-2, with D unclear. CDR3 amino acids: CASSPRETAYGYTF. The CDR3 DNA reads as TGCGCCAGCAGCCCTCGGGAAACGGCTTATGGCTACACCTTC.